This T cell receptor beta chain was retrieved from a study of CD8 T cells in Susac syndrome. Turning to the study itself: At blood draw, Susac syndrome patients were therapy-naive, on corticosteroids, or on intravenous immunoglobulin alone.

In blood CD8+ and CD4+ T cells, TCR beta underwent sequencing. Negative isolation was applied to CD8+ and CD4+ T cells, and FACS enrichment was applied to TEMRA cells. V was pared by 3 bases and J by 4 bases, with 15 bases between. From germline, CDR1 is DFQATT and CDR2 SNEGSKA (reference sequence). The CDR3 loop spans 14 amino acids. Reverse transcription of roughly 0.5 to 1 ug RNA used random hexamers. A single record per CDR3 protein comes from TCRdb applying MiXCR to the immunoSEQ multiplex PCR reads. The sample records some 200,000 distinct CDR3 sequences, approximately 94% being singletons. This TCR derives from a human donor with Susac syndrome. The chain has TRBV20-1 and TRBJ1-1, with a possible D match to TRBD1 (6 bases). Sequencing was carried out using CD4+ T cells from PBMCs. CDR3 amino acids: CSARVRGLGTEAFF. DNA for the CDR3: TGCAGTGCTAGGGTCCGGGGGCTGGGCACTGAAGCTTTCTTT.